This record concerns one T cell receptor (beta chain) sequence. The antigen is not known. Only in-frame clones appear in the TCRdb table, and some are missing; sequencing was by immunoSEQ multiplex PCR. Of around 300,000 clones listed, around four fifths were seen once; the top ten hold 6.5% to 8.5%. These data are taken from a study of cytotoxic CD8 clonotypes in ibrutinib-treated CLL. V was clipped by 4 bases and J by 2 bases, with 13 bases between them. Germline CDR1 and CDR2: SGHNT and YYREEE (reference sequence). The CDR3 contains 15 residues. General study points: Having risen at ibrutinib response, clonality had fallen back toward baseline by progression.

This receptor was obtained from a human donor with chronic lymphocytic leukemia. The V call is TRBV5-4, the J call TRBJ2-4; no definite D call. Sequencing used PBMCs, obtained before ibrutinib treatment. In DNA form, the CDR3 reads TGTGCCAGCAGCCCGGCGCCCTCATCCAAAAACATTCAGTACTTC. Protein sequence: CASSPAPSSKNIQYF.